This TCR beta chain was sequenced for a study of shared clonotypes between healthy human individuals. Broader study findings: The represented genetic and exposure-history diversity was limited by the small number of donors. Clonotypes not shared had lower generation probabilities than those common to all four donors.

This clone has more than one count but fewer than ten. Its specificity is not known. CDR1 and CDR2 (germline): ENHRY, SYGVKD. Trimming left V 7 bases short and J 5 bases short, with 8 bases between. This CDR3 spans 11 amino acids. Libraries were prepared by immunoSEQ multiplex PCR; TCRdb keeps only in-frame clonotypes and omits some of them. The repertoire includes some 2,500,000 clones, roughly 93% of them detected once, and 0.36% sits in the top ten. The chain links TRBV10-3 to TRBJ1-1; unclear D gene. Sequencing was carried out using naive CD4+ T cells from PBMCs. The subset denotes: CD45RA+ positively selected. The TCR originated in a man younger than 30 in good health. Some clones in this sample may be carry-over from other donors' samples. The CDR3 region is CAINGGTEAFF. The CDR3 DNA is TGTGCCATCAACGGAGGGACTGAAGCTTTCTTT.